This TCR beta chain was identified during a study of PD-1 blockade in classical Hodgkin lymphoma. Study-wide points: Still unresolved is the cause of the repertoire differences, which may be disease activity or prior therapy. Baseline diversity in complete responders resembled that of newly diagnosed patients. Compared with healthy donors, newly diagnosed patients reportedly showed lower baseline TCR diversity.

The CDR3 extends over 13 amino acids. Per the germline V gene, CDR1 is SGHTA and CDR2 is FQGNSA. V dropped 3 bases and J dropped 3 bases, with 6 bases sitting between them. Relapse was seen in all patients after autologous stem cell transplantation, and brentuximab vedotin exposure was variable. Sequencing was performed with immunoSEQ multiplex PCR; in TCRdb, only in-frame clones are kept and a portion is missing. This sample has approximately 84,000 clones; around nine tenths occur once, and the top ten carry about 20%. This clone was detected a few times. Its antigen is not known. This chain links TRBV7-2 with TRBJ2-1, with no clear D. The specimen comprised peripheral blood mononuclear cells (PBMCs), sampled at baseline. This clonotype originated in a human donor with classical Hodgkin lymphoma. The CDR3 reads CASSFQSYNEQFF. CDR3 nucleotides: TGTGCCAGCAGCTTTCAGAGCTACAATGAGCAGTTCTTC. Based on the CDR3 plus reference TRBV7-2 and TRBJ2-1, the full variable domain is GAGVSQSPSNKVTEKGKDVELRCDPISGHTALYWYRQSLGQGLEFLIYFQGNSAPDKSGLPSDRFSAERTGGSVSTLTIQRTQQEDSAVYLCASSFQSYNEQFFGPGTRLTVL.